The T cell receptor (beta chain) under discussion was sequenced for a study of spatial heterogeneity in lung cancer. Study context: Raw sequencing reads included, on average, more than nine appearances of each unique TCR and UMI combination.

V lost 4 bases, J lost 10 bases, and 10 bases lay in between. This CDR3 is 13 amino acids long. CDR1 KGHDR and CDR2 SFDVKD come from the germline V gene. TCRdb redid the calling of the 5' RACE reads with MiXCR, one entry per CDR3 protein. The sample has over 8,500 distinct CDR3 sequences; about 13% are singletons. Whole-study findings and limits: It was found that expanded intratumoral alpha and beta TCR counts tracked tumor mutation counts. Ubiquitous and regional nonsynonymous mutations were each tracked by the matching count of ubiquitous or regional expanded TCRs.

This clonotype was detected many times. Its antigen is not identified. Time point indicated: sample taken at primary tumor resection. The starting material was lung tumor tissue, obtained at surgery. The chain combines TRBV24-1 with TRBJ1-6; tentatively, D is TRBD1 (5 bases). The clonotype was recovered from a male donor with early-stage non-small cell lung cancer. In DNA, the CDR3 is TGTGCCACCAGTGAATCCTGGGGGTCACCCCTCCACTTT. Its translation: CATSESWGSPLHF.